This T cell receptor beta chain originates from a study of T-cell memory formation after mild COVID-19 (dated by TCRdb to the early 2020s). As for the study more broadly: TCR sequence clusters from the two donors were found to be largely donor specific. The cohort comprised two young, previously healthy adult volunteers, one female and one male. T-cell clones expanding and contracting after mild COVID-19 in a couple of donors were tracked by longitudinal TCRalpha and TCRbeta repertoire sequencing. Broad study findings and their caveats: SARS-CoV-2 specificity was not confirmed for the second-wave clones peaking on day 37. Contracting CD4+ clones appeared mostly in the CM and EM memory subsets, whereas CD8+ clones were enriched in EMRA. Some responding clones were detected in pre-infection memory, suggesting pre-existing cross-reactive memory T cells joined the SARS-CoV-2 response. Clones that contracted from day 15 to 85 showed balanced CD4/CD8 phenotypes, whereas a second wave of clones that expanded from day 15 to 37 leaned towards CD4+. Only two mild cases were covered by the study, and larger cohorts that include severe cases with pre-infection samples were considered necessary.

Concerning this clonotype: The antigen it recognizes is unknown. Within one base of it there is no much larger clone, and no base qualities were kept.

PBMCs were isolated by Ficoll-Paque density gradient centrifugation. Sequencing took place on an Illumina NovaSeq 6000. TCRalpha and TCRbeta cDNA libraries were built by 5'RACE with constant-segment primers, adding sample barcodes and unique molecular identifiers. Trizol reagent was used to extract RNA from every sample. Libraries were amplified in two PCR steps, with a second sample barcode and Illumina TruSeq adapters added in the second step. Sequencing of the libraries was done on an Illumina NovaSeq, producing 2 x 150 bp paired-end reads. The source study handled its data this way. The reads were demultiplexed and collapsed into UMI-guided consensus sequences using migec v1.2.7. Using mixcr v2.1.11, UMI consensuses were aligned to TRA and TRB V and J templates and then assembled into clonotypes. Clonotypes were classified as expanded or contracted when called significant by both edgeR and NoisET, with noise models trained on biological replicates. edgeR calls used a false discovery rate-adjusted p below 0.01 and a log2 fold-change threshold of 1. As an exploratory analysis of dynamics, max-normalized trajectories of the 1000 most abundant clonotypes were examined by PCA with hierarchical clustering. Separately sequenced CD4+ and CD8+ repertoires were used to assign the CD4 or CD8 phenotype of responding clones. In TCRdb, the public reads were trimmed at Q25 with fastp and aligned with MiXCR, with productive beta chains retained. When rows share a CDR3 protein, they turn into one entry using the most common DNA and genes. The V and J calls and clone size come from TCRdb's table, not from the authors' own analysis. The sample has 500,000 to 600,000 distinct CDR3 sequences on record, around 17% of them singletons. The ten top clones hold around 11% of the sample.

The material sequenced was PBMCs or a T cell subset sorted from them (not recorded which). The sequence came from an adult woman who had mild COVID-19 (a few samples of this study predate the infection). The sample titles of this study are shuffled in the database, so cell type and time point are left out; the donor was told from shared clones.

The DNA is TGTGCCAGCAGTTACAATGATGAGCAGTTCTTC. Protein translation: CASSYNDEQFF. The receptor chain draws on TRBV6-5 and TRBJ2-1, with the D segment identity uncertain. CDR1 and CDR2 are drawn from the germline V gene: MNHEY, SVGAGI. The CDR3 holds 11 amino acids from the cysteine to the phenylalanine. Just CDR3 DNA is preserved here, 33 bases in frame from base 1. The V end loses 2 bases and the J end loses 8 bases, and a stretch of 4 bases separates them.